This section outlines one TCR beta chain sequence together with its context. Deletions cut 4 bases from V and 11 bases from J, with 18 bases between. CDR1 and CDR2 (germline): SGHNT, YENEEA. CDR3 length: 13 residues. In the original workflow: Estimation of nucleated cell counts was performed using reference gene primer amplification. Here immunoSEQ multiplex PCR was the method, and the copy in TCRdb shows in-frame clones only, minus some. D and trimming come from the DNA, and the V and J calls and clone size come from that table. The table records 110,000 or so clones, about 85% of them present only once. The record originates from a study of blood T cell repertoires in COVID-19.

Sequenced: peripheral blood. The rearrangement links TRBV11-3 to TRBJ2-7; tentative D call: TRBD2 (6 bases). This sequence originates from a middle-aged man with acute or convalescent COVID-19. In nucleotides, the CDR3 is TGTGCCAGCAGCTCCACCCCATTGACTAGGAAGTACTTC. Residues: CASSSTPLTRKYF.